One sample yielded the 32 T cell receptor beta chains listed below, sequenced in a study of blood T cell repertoires in COVID-19. Using immunoSEQ multiplex PCR, the repertoire was profiled, and TCRdb retains in-frame clones only, with some absent. The sample lists some 320,000 clones, 85% occurring once. The material sequenced was PBMCs or T cells enriched from blood (not recorded which). The receptor set was obtained from a woman younger than 45 who had been exposed to COVID-19.

The V gene is TRBV30, the J gene TRBJ1-2; D remains ambiguous. The germline V and J ends were trimmed by 0 bases and 2 bases, with 7 bases remaining between them. Germline assignment: CDR1 GTSNPN and CDR2 SVGIG (reference sequence). CDR3 length: 13 residues. The CDR3 sequence is CAWSVRLNYGYTF. The CDR3 DNA sequence: TGTGCCTGGAGTGTACGACTAAACTATGGCTACACCTTC.

The V and J genes are TRBV5-1 and TRBJ1-4; 8 bases match TRBD1. Trimming at V came to 3 bases and at J to 8 bases, leaving 12 bases not matched to a gene. CDR1 SGHRS and CDR2 YFSETQ come from the germline V gene. CDR3 length: 16 residues. This CDR3 reads CASSSVGQGELEKLFF. CDR3 sequence (DNA): TGCGCCAGCAGCTCGGTTGGACAGGGAGAATTGGAAAAACTGTTTTTT.

The chain links TRBV5-1 to TRBJ2-7; TRBD2 matches at 13 bases. This CDR3 is 17 amino acids long. Germline V CDR1 and CDR2: SGHRS, YFSETQ. The V and J ends lost 0 bases and 2 bases, in that order; junction bases with no gene match: 5. This chain's CDR3 is CASSLVGTSGTTYEQYF. The CDR3 DNA sequence: TGCGCCAGCAGCTTGGTTGGGACTAGCGGGACTACCTACGAGCAGTACTTC.

This rearrangement joins TRBV2 to TRBJ1-3; D unclear. Germline V gives CDR1 SNHLY, CDR2 FYNNEI. The CDR3 extends over 14 amino acids. Trimming removed 8 bases from V and 0 bases from J, with 11 bases in between. The CDR3 DNA reads TGTGCCAGCGGCCAGGTCGACTCTGGAAACACCATATATTTT. Translating it yields CASGQVDSGNTIYF.

V usage is TRBV28 and J usage is TRBJ1-2; 7 bases are shared with TRBD1. CDR1 is MDHEN, CDR2 SYDVKM, per germline. Trimming at V came to 7 bases and at J to 8 bases, leaving 7 bases not matched to a gene. The CDR3 totals 12 residues. The chain's CDR3 is CASTGQDWGYTF. In DNA, the CDR3 is TGTGCCAGCACAGGACAGGACTGGGGCTACACCTTC.

The chain uses TRBV5-1 and TRBJ1-1; 9 nucleotides agree with TRBD1. CDR1 is SGHRS, CDR2 YFSETQ, per germline. The CDR3 is 16 residues long. V was pared by 4 bases and J by 5 bases, with 12 bases of the junction left unmatched. The CDR3 spells CASSPLQGARRTEAFF. The CDR3 nucleotides read TGCGCCAGCAGCCCACTACAGGGGGCGCGGAGGACTGAAGCTTTCTTT.

The chain uses TRBV5-6 and TRBJ2-3, with D perhaps matching TRBD1 (6 bases). Trimming removed 3 bases at V and 4 bases at J, with 18 bases between. The CDR3 extends over 16 amino acids. Per the germline V gene, CDR1 is SGHDT and CDR2 is YYEEEE. The CDR3 nucleotides are TGTGCCAGCAGCTCAGGACAGACTATCTTCCCAGATACGCAGTATTTT. Its translation: CASSSGQTIFPDTQYF.

The genes are TRBV7-3 and TRBJ1-1, with TRBD1 as a possible D gene (5 bases). V lost 5 bases and J 3 bases, leaving 10 bases between the germline ends. Germline CDR1 reads SGHTA; CDR2 reads FQGTGA. The CDR3 extends over 13 amino acids. The CDR3 region is CASSGDRDTEAFF. The DNA of the CDR3 is TGTGCCAGCAGCGGAGACAGAGACACTGAAGCTTTCTTT.

The chain joins TRBV6-2 or TRBV6-3 to TRBJ2-1; D is ambiguous. The CDR3 has 16 residues. The V end was cut by 6 bases, the J end by 1 base, with 16 bases between. Germline CDR1 reads MNHEY; CDR2 reads SVGEGT. This chain's CDR3 is CASSQKPPRSYNEQFF. The CDR3 DNA sequence: TGTGCCAGCAGCCAAAAGCCCCCCAGGTCCTACAATGAGCAGTTCTTC.

V gene TRBV19 combines with J gene TRBJ1-5; 9 bases match TRBD1. The ends lost 6 bases at V and 7 bases at J; junction bases unmatched: 10. Germline V CDR1 and CDR2: LNHDA, SQIVND (reference sequence). The CDR3 loop spans 15 amino acids. CDR3 residues: CASSIKQGAEQPQHF. In nucleotides, the CDR3 is TGTGCCAGTAGCATAAAACAGGGGGCGGAGCAGCCCCAGCATTTT.

This chain links TRBV7-3 with TRBJ2-1, with TRBD2 matching over 7 bases. Germline lookup yields CDR1 SGHTA and CDR2 FQGTGA. This CDR3 is built from 14 residues. J gave up 10 bases and V 4 bases, and 10 bases lay outside the gene matches. CDR3 sequence: CASSSAGGGGEQFF. The CDR3 DNA is TGTGCCAGCAGCTCCGCTGGCGGGGGAGGGGAGCAGTTCTTC.

The chain carries TRBV18 and TRBJ1-6; 8 bases agree with TRBD1. CDR3 length equals 16 residues. With V trimmed by 3 bases and J by 7 bases, 8 bases remained unmatched. Germline V CDR1 and CDR2: KGHSH, LQKENI. This chain's CDR3 is CASSPWDRRLNSPLHF. The CDR3, as DNA: TGTGCCAGCTCACCCTGGGACAGGCGTTTAAATTCACCCCTCCACTTT.

The chain joins TRBV10-3 to TRBJ2-3, with a weak D call TRBD2 (5 bases). V shed 8 bases and J shed 1 base, with 13 bases lying between them. The V gene's germline CDR1 is ENHRY and CDR2 SYGVKD. The CDR3 covers 14 residues. The CDR3 sequence is CAIGTSYGTDTQYF. CDR3 nucleotides: TGTGCCATCGGAACTAGTTACGGCACAGATACGCAGTATTTT.

The V gene is TRBV6-2 or TRBV6-3, the J gene TRBJ2-7, with D perhaps matching TRBD1 (5 bases). This CDR3 contains 13 residues. The V end was cut by 5 bases, the J end by 5 bases, with 13 bases between. The germline gives CDR1 MNHEY, CDR2 SVGEGT. The CDR3 protein is CASSDRLGDEQYF. The CDR3 nucleotides read TGTGCCAGCAGTGACCGATTAGGGGACGAGCAGTACTTC.

The gene calls are TRBV18 and TRBJ1-2; D is perhaps TRBD1 (6 bases). Germline assignment: CDR1 KGHSH and CDR2 LQKENI. The CDR3 has 13 residues. V shed 3 bases and J shed 4 bases, with 9 bases lying between them. DNA for the CDR3: TGTGCCAGCTCACCGGACAGATCCTATGGCTACACCTTC. It yields the protein CASSPDRSYGYTF.

CDR3 coding DNA: TGTGCCAGCAGCGCGTGGGACAGGGAGCTTAATTCACCCCTCCACTTT. As protein: CASSAWDRELNSPLHF. The J gene is TRBJ1-6, the V gene TRBV9; 9 bases agree with TRBD1. Losses at the gene ends were 3 bases for V and 6 bases for J; bases not matched to a gene: 7. The CDR3 is 16 amino acids. The germline V gene encodes CDR1 SGDLS and CDR2 YYNGEE.

This chain links TRBV7-2 with TRBJ1-5; 7 nucleotides align to TRBD1. This CDR3 is built from 14 residues. Trimming at V came to 8 bases and at J to 1 base, leaving 5 bases not matched to a gene. CDR1 SGHTA and CDR2 FQGNSA come from the germline V gene. Written as DNA, the CDR3 is TGTGCCAGCTCGGAGGGGGCAAGCAATCAGCCCCAGCATTTT. Protein: CASSEGASNQPQHF. The entire variable domain, with the rest obtained from reference TRBV7-2 and TRBJ1-5, is as follows: GAGVSQSPSNKVTEKGKDVELRCDPISGHTALYWYRQSLGQGLEFLIYFQGNSAPDKSGLPSDRFSAERTGGSVSTLTIQRTQQEDSAVYLCASSEGASNQPQHFGDGTRLSIL.

Written as DNA, the CDR3 is TGTGCCAGCAGTGCCGAGGGAATGGGACAGGGGGCCTACGAGCAGTACTTC. It is translated as CASSAEGMGQGAYEQYF. The rearrangement links TRBV6-4 to TRBJ2-7; 11 positions match TRBD1. The germline CDR1 and CDR2 sequences are MRHNA and SNTAGT. J lost 2 bases, V lost 4 bases, and 10 bases had no gene match. CDR3 length equals 17 residues.

The chain couples TRBV19 to TRBJ2-7; TRBD1 matches 7 bases. In germline, CDR1 is LNHDA, CDR2 SQIVND (reference sequence). V trimming: 8 bases; J trimming: 3 bases; junction bases outside the gene matches: 13. The CDR3 sequence is 15 residues long. The DNA for the CDR3 is TGTGCCAGTTCCCTTACAGGGGCCATTCTCTACGAGCAGTACTTC. Translation gives CASSLTGAILYEQYF.

V is TRBV5-1 and J is TRBJ2-2, with unresolved D. V gave up 4 bases and J gave up 4 bases, with 11 bases separating them. The CDR3 runs to 14 residues. Looked up from germline, CDR1 is SGHRS and CDR2 is YFSETQ. The CDR3 loop reads CASSPRPFTGELFF. Here the CDR3 DNA reads TGCGCCAGCAGCCCCAGGCCCTTCACCGGGGAGCTGTTTTTT.

This chain links TRBV6-1 with TRBJ1-1, with TRBD1 matching 11 bases. Germline values: CDR1 MNHNS, CDR2 SASEGT. This CDR3 has 19 residues. V lost 4 bases and J lost 0; bases outside the gene matches: 13. CDR3 loop: CASSGDRGSTTFMNTEAFF. The CDR3 DNA is TGTGCCAGCAGTGGGGACAGGGGGTCGACCACGTTTATGAACACTGAAGCTTTCTTT.

This chain connects TRBV4-3 to TRBJ1-1, with 9 nucleotides matching TRBD1. The CDR3 covers 15 residues. Germline assignment: CDR1 LGHNA and CDR2 YSLEER. With 4 bases clipped from V and 0 bases from J, the junction kept 3 bases outside the gene matches. The CDR3 sequence: CASSPDRGLNTEAFF. The CDR3 nucleotides read TGCGCCAGCAGCCCGGACAGGGGTTTGAACACTGAAGCTTTCTTT.

The V and J genes are TRBV6-2 or TRBV6-3 and TRBJ1-5, with 8 nucleotides matching TRBD1. Germline V CDR1 and CDR2: MNHEY, SVGEGT. This CDR3 has 15 residues. The trim removed 2 bases at V and 7 bases at J, leaving 7 bases unmatched. The CDR3 spells CASSYPGTGQQPQHF. The CDR3 DNA reads as TGTGCCAGCAGTTACCCCGGGACAGGCCAACAGCCCCAGCATTTT.

The chain employs TRBV6-5 and TRBJ1-2; 7 positions match TRBD1. The germline V gene encodes CDR1 MNHEY and CDR2 SVGAGI. J was trimmed by 3 bases and V by 7 bases; bases with no gene match: 2. This CDR3 is built from 12 residues. The chain's CDR3 is CASIGTDYGYTF. CDR3 nucleotide sequence: TGTGCCAGCATCGGGACAGACTATGGCTACACCTTC.

V is TRBV9 and J is TRBJ2-7; D is perhaps TRBD1 (6 bases). Germline loops: CDR1 SGDLS, CDR2 YYNGEE. The CDR3 spans 14 residues. The V end lost 4 bases, the J end lost 0 bases, and 11 bases lay between the germline ends. CDR3 protein: CASSPQGASYEQYF. In DNA form, the CDR3 reads TGTGCCAGCAGCCCACAGGGCGCCTCCTACGAGCAGTACTTC.

CDR3 sequence reads: CASTGTGIYGYTF. In DNA, the CDR3 is TGTGCCAGTACCGGGACAGGGATCTATGGCTACACCTTC. This rearrangement joins TRBV7-6 to TRBJ1-2; 9 bases map to TRBD1. The CDR3 runs to 13 residues. With V trimmed by 9 bases and J by 4 bases, 6 bases remained unmatched. The germline V gene has CDR1 SGHVS and CDR2 FNYEAQ.

The V call is TRBV27, the J call TRBJ2-7; D gene ambiguous. Germline V lookup: CDR1 MNHEY, CDR2 SMNVEV (reference sequence). The CDR3 loop spans 14 amino acids. The V end lost 3 bases, the J end lost 1 base, and 10 bases lay between the germline ends. CDR3 sequence reads: CASSLYADSYEQYF. The CDR3 DNA reads TGTGCCAGCAGTTTGTATGCAGATTCCTACGAGCAGTACTTC.

This chain joins TRBV6-5 and TRBJ1-4, with D tentatively TRBD1 (6 bases). The CDR3 runs to 12 residues. V lost 11 bases and J lost 4, with 11 bases in between. Looked up from germline, CDR1 is MNHEY and CDR2 is SVGAGI. This CDR3 is CAVDSRNEKLFF. The CDR3 nucleotides read TGTGCCGTGGACAGTCGTAATGAAAAACTGTTTTTT.

This clone was detected only once. The V gene is TRBV5-1, the J gene TRBJ1-2, with D tentatively TRBD1 (6 bases). Trimming took 4 bases from V and 6 from J, leaving 13 bases between them. The CDR3 loop spans 13 amino acids. Per germline, CDR1 SGHRS and CDR2 YFSETQ. CDR3 protein: CASSLQGRDGYTF. CDR3 in DNA: TGCGCCAGCAGCCTACAGGGAAGAGATGGCTACACCTTC.

This clone was counted between two and nine times. The chain links TRBV28 to TRBJ1-1, with a possible D match to TRBD1 (5 bases). Germline CDR1 and CDR2: MDHEN and SYDVKM. V lost 5 bases and J lost 1, with 14 bases in between. The CDR3 sequence is 15 residues long. The CDR3 loop is CASSRAGGRNTEAFF. DNA of the CDR3: TGTGCCAGCAGTCGGGCGGGGGGTAGGAACACTGAAGCTTTCTTT.

Comments on this clone: The sample contains more than one DNA sequence encoding this CDR3. This chain connects TRBV2 to TRBJ1-5; 10 nucleotides align to TRBD1. Looked up from germline, CDR1 is SNHLY and CDR2 is FYNNEI. The CDR3 sequence is 15 residues long. V lost 6 bases, J lost 6 bases, and 8 bases stayed unmatched. CDR3 nucleotides: TGTGCCAGCAGGACCGGGACAGGGGCATCTCAGCCCCAGCATTTT. This translates into CASRTGTGASQPQHF.

This chain links TRBV5-8 with TRBJ1-2; D not certain. CDR3 size: 17 residues. The germline V and J ends were trimmed by 4 bases and 4 bases, with 23 bases remaining between them. Germline lookup yields CDR1 SGHTS and CDR2 YDEGEE. DNA for the CDR3: TGTGCCAGCAGCCTGACGACTTCCCGGGCGCGGGGCTATGGCTACACCTTC. The encoded protein is CASSLTTSRARGYGYTF. Looking up the rest from reference TRBV5-8 and TRBJ1-2 gives the full variable domain: EAGVTQSPTHLIKTRGQQATLRCSPISGHTSVYWYQQALGLGLQFLLWYDEGEERNRGNFPPRFSGRQFPNYSSELNVNALELEDSALYLCASSLTTSRARGYGYTFGSGTRLTVV.